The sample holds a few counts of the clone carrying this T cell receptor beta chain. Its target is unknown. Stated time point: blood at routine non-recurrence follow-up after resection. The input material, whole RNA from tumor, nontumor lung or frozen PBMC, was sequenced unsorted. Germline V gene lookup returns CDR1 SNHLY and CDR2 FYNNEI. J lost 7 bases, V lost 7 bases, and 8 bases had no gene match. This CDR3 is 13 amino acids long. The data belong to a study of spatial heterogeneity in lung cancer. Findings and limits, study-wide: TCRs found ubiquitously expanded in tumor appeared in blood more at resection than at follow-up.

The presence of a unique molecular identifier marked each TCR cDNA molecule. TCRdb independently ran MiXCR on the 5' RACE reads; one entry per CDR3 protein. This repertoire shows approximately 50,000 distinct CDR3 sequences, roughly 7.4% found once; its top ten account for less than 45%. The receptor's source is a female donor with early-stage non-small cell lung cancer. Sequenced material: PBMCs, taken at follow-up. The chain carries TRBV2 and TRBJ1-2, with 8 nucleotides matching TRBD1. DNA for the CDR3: TGTGCCAGCAAGGAGACAGGGGCCTCTGGCTACACCTTC. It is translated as CASKETGASGYTF.